The 18 T cell receptor beta chains below all came from one sample that was sequenced in a study of shared clonotypes between healthy human individuals. Only in-frame clones appear in the TCRdb table, and some are missing; sequencing was by immunoSEQ multiplex PCR. Here the sample spans a few million clones, approximately 94% being singletons. The source material was naive CD4+ T cells sorted from blood. Subset: CD45RA+ positively selected. These receptors all stem from a man between 18 and 29 years old in good health.

For this clone: The same CDR3 is also encoded by other DNA sequences in this sample. The J gene is TRBJ2-7, the V gene TRBV28; D is undetermined. CDR3 size: 12 residues. The germline gives CDR1 MDHEN, CDR2 SYDVKM. V lost 3 bases and J lost 6, with 9 bases in between. CDR3 bases: TGTGCCAGCAGTTTCGGTCAGCGCGAGCAGTACTTC. It specifies CASSFGQREQYF.

This rearrangement joins TRBV28 to TRBJ2-5, with D hard to call. The CDR3 length is 13 residues. V dropped 8 bases and J dropped 5 bases, with 15 bases sitting between them. Germline V lookup: CDR1 MDHEN, CDR2 SYDVKM. CDR3 DNA: TGTGCCAGCGTACCTCCAGGCGGCGAGACCCAGTACTTC. Translated: CASVPPGGETQYF.

J is TRBJ1-6 and V is TRBV19; D is perhaps TRBD1 (5 bases). The CDR3 length is 15 residues. Between the trimmed V and J ends, which lost 4 bases and 7 bases, there was a span of 14 bases. Germline assignment: CDR1 LNHDA and CDR2 SQIVND (reference sequence). CDR3 residues: CASSTRTIQNSPLHF. DNA of the CDR3: TGTGCCAGTAGTACAAGGACAATCCAGAATTCACCCCTCCACTTT. Filled out from reference TRBV19 and TRBJ1-6, the complete variable domain reads DGGITQSPKYLFRKEGQNVTLSCEQNLNHDAMYWYRQDPGQGLRLIYYSQIVNDFQKGDIAEGYSVSREKKESFPLTVTSAQKNPTAFYLCASSTRTIQNSPLHFGNGTRLTVT.

The J gene is TRBJ2-7, the V gene TRBV9; TRBD1 matches at 10 bases. Germline CDR1 is SGDLS and CDR2 is YYNGEE. This CDR3 has 15 amino acids. Losses at the gene ends were 0 bases for V and 6 bases for J; bases not matched to a gene: 6. The CDR3 DNA reads TGTGCCAGCAGCGTAGCGGGACAGGGGACGAGCGAGCAGTACTTC. It codes for CASSVAGQGTSEQYF.

This clone showed up just once. The J gene is TRBJ2-3, the V gene TRBV25-1, with a tentative D call TRBD2 (5 bases). CDR3 length: 14 amino acids. The germline CDR1 and CDR2 sequences are MGHDK and SYGVNS. Deletions cut 4 bases from V and 1 base from J, with 9 bases between. Here the CDR3 reads CASSGEGGTDTQYF. The CDR3 DNA sequence: TGTGCCAGCAGTGGAGAGGGCGGCACAGATACGCAGTATTTT.

The chain employs TRBV12-5 and TRBJ2-1; D uncertain. V shed 3 bases and J shed 5 bases, with 5 bases lying between them. The CDR3 totals 12 residues. Germline lookup yields CDR1 LGHNT and CDR2 FRNRAP. CDR3 sequence (DNA): TGTGCTAGTGGTTTTTGGGACAATGAGCAGTTCTTC. Its translation: CASGFWDNEQFF.

The chain is built from TRBV6-1 and TRBJ2-1, with D tentatively TRBD1 (5 bases). V gave up 3 bases and J gave up 10 bases, with 19 bases separating them. This CDR3 has 15 amino acids. Looked up from germline, CDR1 is MNHNS and CDR2 is SASEGT. The DNA of the CDR3 is TGTGCCAGCAGTGATTTGGCTAGGGGTACAAAGGAGCAGTTCTTC. It encodes CASSDLARGTKEQFF.

The chain carries TRBV7-9 and TRBJ1-4; D may be TRBD1 (6 bases). Germline CDR1 SEHNR, CDR2 FQNEAQ (reference sequence). This CDR3 has 15 amino acids. The V end was cut by 5 bases, the J end by 6 bases, with 16 bases between. The chain's CDR3 is CASSPRRGVDEKLFF. CDR3 coding DNA: TGTGCCAGCAGCCCGCGCAGGGGAGTGGATGAAAAACTGTTTTTT.

This chain joins TRBV5-6 and TRBJ1-6, with D hard to call. CDR1 and CDR2 (germline): SGHDT, YYEEEE. The CDR3 totals 16 residues. Trimming removed 2 bases at V and 7 bases at J, with 16 bases between. This CDR3 reads CASSLESGSGNSPLHF. The CDR3 bases are TGTGCCAGCAGCTTAGAATCTGGTTCTGGGAATTCACCCCTCCACTTT.

The chain combines TRBV5-1 with TRBJ2-1, with unresolved D. This CDR3 region has 15 residues. Trimming removed 1 base at V and 5 bases at J, with 13 bases between. CDR1 is SGHRS, CDR2 YFSETQ, per germline. The CDR3 protein is CASSLSVATNNEQFF. The CDR3 DNA sequence: TGCGCCAGCAGCTTGTCCGTAGCTACGAACAATGAGCAGTTCTTC.

As concerns this clone: Other DNA sequences within the sample encode an identical CDR3. This chain connects TRBV18 to TRBJ2-1, with 11 nucleotides matching TRBD2. V shed 4 bases and J 7 bases; nucleotides not matched to a gene: 6. In germline, CDR1 is KGHSH, CDR2 LQKENI. CDR3 length equals 15 residues. The CDR3 reads CASSLLAGGDNEQFF. Here the CDR3 DNA reads TGTGCCAGCTCACTTCTAGCGGGAGGTGATAATGAGCAGTTCTTC.

The DNA for the CDR3 is TGTGCCAGCAGCACCAGGGGGGCTAGCACAGATACGCAGTATTTT. This codes for CASSTRGASTDTQYF. The V gene is TRBV28, the J gene TRBJ2-3, with a tentative D call TRBD1 (7 bases). The V end was cut by 6 bases, the J end by 0 bases, with 13 bases between. The CDR3 runs 15 residues. The germline CDR1 and CDR2 sequences are MDHEN and SYDVKM.

About this clone itself: Other DNA sequences in this specimen translate into the identical CDR3. The chain joins TRBV18 to TRBJ2-7; TRBD1 aligns across 7 bases. The V and J ends lost 3 bases and 2 bases, in that order; junction bases with no gene match: 4. Germline-derived CDR1 and CDR2 are KGHSH and LQKENI. This CDR3 region has 14 residues. In nucleotides, the CDR3 is TGTGCCAGCTCACCCCGGGACAGAACCTACGAGCAGTACTTC. It is translated as CASSPRDRTYEQYF.

This chain uses TRBV29-1 with TRBJ2-1; D remains ambiguous. The CDR3 consists of 13 residues. V dropped 5 bases and J dropped 5 bases, with 13 bases sitting between them. The germline V gene has CDR1 SQVTM and CDR2 ANQGSEA. The CDR3 here is CSVYGPENNEQFF. In nucleotides, the CDR3 is TGCAGCGTTTATGGGCCGGAAAACAATGAGCAGTTCTTC.

This clone was observed a handful of times. The chain recombines TRBV18 with TRBJ2-7, with D perhaps assigned TRBD1 or TRBD2 (5 bases each). The germline V gene has CDR1 KGHSH and CDR2 LQKENI. This CDR3 contains 14 residues. V was clipped by 8 bases and J by 2 bases, with 16 bases between them. CDR3: CASHGILGAYEQYF. The CDR3 DNA is TGTGCCAGCCACGGGATCCTGGGGGCCTACGAGCAGTACTTC.

The chain has TRBV7-2 and TRBJ2-7; maybe TRBD2 (6 bases). The germline gives CDR1 SGHTA, CDR2 FQGNSA. The CDR3 has 16 amino acids. Trimming took off 5 bases at V and 0 bases at J, with 17 bases between the two ends. Written as DNA, the CDR3 is TGTGCCAGCAGCCCCGGGAGCGGGTACTCCTCCTACGAGCAGTACTTC. Translation: CASSPGSGYSSYEQYF.

CDR3 DNA sequence: TGTGCCAGCAGCCCTAATGGTCTGGGGGCCAAAGAGACCCAGTACTTC. Its protein product is CASSPNGLGAKETQYF. This chain connects TRBV7-2 to TRBJ2-5; possible D gene TRBD1, 6 bases. The CDR3 consists of 16 residues. Germline CDR1 reads SGHTA; CDR2 reads FQGNSA. Deletions cut 5 bases from V and 3 bases from J, with 19 bases between.

This rearrangement joins TRBV5-4 to TRBJ2-5; D ambiguous. The V gene's germline CDR1 is SGHNT and CDR2 YYREEE (reference sequence). The V and J ends lost 1 base and 1 base respectively, with 5 bases between them. CDR3 length: 13 residues. The CDR3 reads CASSLRLQETQYF. CDR3 nucleotides: TGTGCCAGCAGCTTGCGTCTCCAAGAGACCCAGTACTTC.